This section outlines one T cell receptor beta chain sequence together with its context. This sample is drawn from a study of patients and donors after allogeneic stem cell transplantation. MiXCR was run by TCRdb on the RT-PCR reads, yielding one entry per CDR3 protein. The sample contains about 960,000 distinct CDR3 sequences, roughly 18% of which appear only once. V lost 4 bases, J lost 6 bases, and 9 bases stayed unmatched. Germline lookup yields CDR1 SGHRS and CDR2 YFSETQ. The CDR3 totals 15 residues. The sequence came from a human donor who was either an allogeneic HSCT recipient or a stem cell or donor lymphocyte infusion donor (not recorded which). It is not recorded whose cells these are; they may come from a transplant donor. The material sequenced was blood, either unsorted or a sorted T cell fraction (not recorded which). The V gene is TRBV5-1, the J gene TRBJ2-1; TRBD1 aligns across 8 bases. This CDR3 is CASSPPDRVINEQFF. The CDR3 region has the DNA TGCGCCAGCAGCCCCCCGGACAGGGTAATCAATGAGCAGTTCTTC.